This T cell receptor (beta chain) was recovered during a study of T cells in Graves' hyperthyroidism and ophthalmopathy (dated by TCRdb to the late 2010s). In terms of the full investigation: Peripheral blood samples were taken at the time of initial diagnosis, prior to any treatment. The 75 to 100 discovery patients were divided at random into training and test sets in a 7:3 ratio. Following sampling, methimazole starting at 30 mg daily was given to hyperthyroidism patients, and high-dose intravenous methylprednisolone was given to ophthalmopathy patients. Prospective prediction of ophthalmopathy was tested in an independent validation cohort of 18 to 20 hyperthyroidism patients and some 17 patients who later progressed to ophthalmopathy. According to the paper, TCR Vbeta CDR3 sequencing was carried out on 135 peripheral blood samples, which came from 40 to 45 ophthalmopathy, roughly 75 hyperthyroidism and roughly 17 progressor patients. A discovery cohort of roughly 96 patients, roughly 40 with Graves' ophthalmopathy and more than 55 with stable Graves' hyperthyroidism, was used to find distinguishing TCR V-J signatures. In addition, the study compared T-cell repertoires in thyroid tissue and in blood from roughly six Graves' hyperthyroidism patients. The paper's findings and limits, for the study overall: No statistical method was used to set the sample size in advance, and investigators knew the group allocation. Ophthalmopathy was separated from stable hyperthyroidism by a 13 V-J signature model, with about 88% sensitivity and about 84% specificity obtained in cross-validation and 80%/75% obtained in testing. During validation, the model predicted progression to ophthalmopathy a median of roughly 7.1 months ahead of onset, with approximately 70% sensitivity and almost 75% specificity. Blood samples also contained most of the expanded thyroid clonotypes (frequency above 0.001), which suggests that blood repertoires may reflect thyroid immune responses.

This clonotype came up many times. Its antigen specificity is not known. Per-nucleotide qualities are absent, and no much larger clonotype sits a single base away. The TCR beta CDR3 regions were amplified from RNA transcripts. The TCR CDR3 was subjected to a first round of RT-PCR using the HTBI primer set and the Qiagen OneStep RT-PCR kit. A second multiplex PCR round built the libraries, followed by size selection and purification. Sequencing of the libraries was done on an Illumina HiSeq2000 using paired-end 100 bp reads. The study's processing was this. Raw data were processed with SOAPnuke, discarding reads with adapters, uncalled bases, mean Phred below 15, or no exact constant-primer or identifier match. COPE v1.2.5 was used to merge the high-quality paired reads, and each unique nucleotide sequence was defined as a clonotype. MiTCR v1.1 was used to align the clonotypes against IMGT TRBV, TRBD and TRBJ reference segments. The analysis was restricted to V-J combinations with a frequency above 0.0001, which together covered just over 99% of the repertoires. A TCS score was defined as the ratio between F50 (clonal expansion) and ExV (chaos), using BLOSUM62-based TCRdist between CDR3 peptides within each V-J. Welch's t-statistics and random forest reduced roughly 540 V-J features to about 12, which were used in a naive Bayes classifier (R e1071). Using fastp trimming at Q25 and MiXCR clonotype assembly, TCRdb reanalyzed the public sequencing data and kept in-frame beta chains. Rows are unified per CDR3 protein, each entry keeping the most common DNA and genes. The V and J calls follow TCRdb's processing rather than the paper's. Counted in this sample were more than 300,000 distinct CDR3 sequences; roughly 17% of them appeared once. Around a third of the sample is in the top ten clones.

Hyperthyroidism patients were newly diagnosed, had a disease duration of under 2 months, and were aged 18 to 65 years. Any patient with an uncontrolled infection, another autoimmune disease, pregnancy or lactation was excluded. Diagnoses were based on clinical symptoms, serum thyroxine and TRAb, thyroid ultrasound and orbital computed tomography. For progressor patients, blood was drawn at the first diagnosis of hyperthyroidism, before any ophthalmopathy symptoms had appeared. PBMCs were isolated from approximately 10 ml of fresh peripheral blood by Ficoll-Paque density gradient centrifugation. Patients classed as progressors first received a Graves' hyperthyroidism diagnosis and then went on to develop ophthalmopathy during follow-up. Total RNA was extracted using Trizol reagent, and RNA quality was assessed on an Agilent 2100 Bioanalyzer. Looking up the germline V gene (reference sequence) yields CDR1 MNHEY and CDR2 SMNVEV. The CDR3 holds 15 amino acids from the cysteine to the phenylalanine. Only CDR3 DNA remains: 45 bases, in frame from the first base. V lost 6 bases and J lost 7 bases, and the count of bases not matched to a germline gene is 11.

The sample consisted of blood. Here the chain combines TRBV27 and TRBJ2-1, with 8 bases matching TRBD2. The clonotype comes from a woman under 40 with Graves' hyperthyroidism that later progressed to Graves' ophthalmopathy. At the DNA level, the sequence is TGTGCCAGCAGGATAACGGGGGGGGCCAAGAATGAGCAGTTCTTC. It specifies CASRITGGAKNEQFF.